A single sample gave rise to the 5 T cell receptor beta chains below, sequenced in a study of shared clonotypes between healthy human individuals. Sequencing used immunoSEQ multiplex PCR; TCRdb keeps in-frame clones, though not all of them. Among a few million clones, approximately 94% were seen once, and the ten largest hold over 0.12%. The specimen was naive CD4+ T cells sorted from blood. Noted subset: CD45RA+ positively selected. These receptors were collected from a man between 18 and 35 years old in good health.

About this clone: This CDR3 is also generated by other DNA sequences in the sample. This chain joins TRBV5-1 and TRBJ2-2, with D perhaps TRBD2 (5 bases). Trimming shortened V by 0 bases and J by 6 bases, and 9 bases separated the two germline ends. The CDR3 spans 14 residues. Germline V gives CDR1 SGHRS, CDR2 YFSETQ. The CDR3 region has the DNA TGCGCCAGCAGCTTGGTCGGAGGCCCCGGGGAGCTGTTTTTT. Translating it yields CASSLVGGPGELFF.

The gene calls are TRBV4-1 and TRBJ1-5; TRBD1 aligns across 7 bases. With V trimmed by 1 base and J by 2 bases, 14 bases remained unmatched. The CDR3 spans 19 residues. The germline gives CDR1 MGHRA, CDR2 YSYEKL. The CDR3 bases are TGCGCCAGCAGCCAAGGGGGGGCCCAACAGGGGTTTGGCAATCAGCCCCAGCATTTT. Its translation: CASSQGGAQQGFGNQPQHF.

The chain has TRBV6-1 and TRBJ2-3, with 10 bases lining up with TRBD2. The length of the CDR3 is 15 residues. V shed 3 bases, J shed 4 bases, and the junction held 4 bases outside the gene matches. Germline CDR1 MNHNS, CDR2 SASEGT. In nucleotides, the CDR3 is TGTGCCAGCAGTGAGGCTAGCGGGAGATCAGATACGCAGTATTTT. This encodes CASSEASGRSDTQYF.

The gene calls are TRBV6-5 and TRBJ1-1, with 11 bases lining up with TRBD1. CDR1 and CDR2 from the germline V gene are MNHEY and SVGAGI. V gave up 8 bases and J gave up 0 bases; unmatched junction bases: 5. The CDR3 has 15 residues. CDR3 sequence reads: CASGQGANLNTEAFF. CDR3 sequence (DNA): TGTGCCAGCGGACAGGGGGCAAACTTGAACACTGAAGCTTTCTTT.

The chain is built from TRBV2 and TRBJ2-1, with TRBD1 matching over 7 bases. Germline-derived CDR1 and CDR2 are SNHLY and FYNNEI. V lost 6 bases and J lost 6; bases outside the gene matches: 11. The CDR3 loop spans 15 amino acids. The CDR3 loop reads CASSEGALYSNEQFF. CDR3 sequence (DNA): TGTGCCAGCAGCGAGGGGGCACTGTACAGCAATGAGCAGTTCTTC.